The clone carrying this TCR beta chain has a handful of counts. As yet, its antigen is unknown. The data were obtained in a study of T cells in Graves' hyperthyroidism and ophthalmopathy. Study observations and caveats: Ophthalmopathy prediction by the model preceded onset by a median 6.5 months. Most thyroid-expanded clonotypes above 0.001 were also found in blood.

CDR1 and CDR2 from the germline V gene are SGHKS and YYEKEE (reference sequence). The V end was cut by 0 bases, the J end by 5 bases, with 14 bases between. The length of the CDR3 is 15 residues. Amplification of TCR beta CDR3 regions used RNA as the template. HTBI primers were the set used in a first-round RT-PCR of the TCR CDR3. Each CDR3 protein gets one entry after TCRdb re-called the multiplex PCR reads with MiXCR. In the table there are hundreds of thousands of distinct CDR3 sequences, 12% to 15% of which are singletons. The source material was blood. This clonotype was sampled from a woman between 18 and 30 years old with Graves' hyperthyroidism. The rearrangement uses TRBV5-5 and TRBJ1-2; D is unresolved. CDR3 region: CASSLVDPGTYGYTF. The CDR3 coding sequence is TGTGCCAGCAGCTTGGTGGACCCGGGCACTTATGGCTACACCTTC.